Shown below are 3 T cell receptor beta chains from a single sample sequenced in a study of vaccination and CD4 T cells after COVID-19. The Oncomine TCR Beta short-read assay was applied to DNA of cultured CD4+ T cells. TCRdb ran MiXCR on the PCR reads and lists one entry per CDR3 protein. Here the sample spans roughly 17,000 distinct CDR3 sequences, around 52% being singletons. The sample's treatment: approximately 10-day PBMC culture with coronavirus spike peptide pools or control peptides (ViraFEST assay). These receptors have no identified antigens. The sequencing used CD4+ T cells from blood, cultured in vitro, collected before SARS-CoV-2 vaccination. The receptors come from a human donor who had recovered from COVID-19.

This rearrangement joins TRBV6-2 or TRBV6-3 to TRBJ2-1; 7 bases are a match to TRBD1. The DNA matches TRBJ2-7 better at its end, which makes the J call doubtful. There are 16 residues in the CDR3. Germline lookup yields CDR1 MNHEY and CDR2 SVGEGT. CDR3 sequence (DNA): TGTGCCAGCAGCACAGGACAGGCCTTTTCCTCGGACGAGCAGTACTTC. Translated: CASSTGQAFSSDEQYF.

The chain has TRBV20-1 and TRBJ1-2; D not resolved. The ends were cut back, 3 bases at V and 8 bases at J, with 13 bases in the middle. This CDR3 contains 12 residues. Germline-derived CDR1 and CDR2 are DFQATT and SNEGSKA (reference sequence). CDR3 region: CSARLNDGGYTF. The CDR3, as DNA: TGCAGTGCTAGGTTAAATGATGGAGGCTACACCTTC.

The chain uses TRBV7-8 and TRBJ1-1, with 7 nucleotides matching TRBD1. V lost 2 bases, J lost 1 base, and 7 bases stayed unmatched. Germline loops: CDR1 SGHVS, CDR2 FQNEAQ. The CDR3 length is 16 residues. CDR3 loop: CASSLLSNRGNTEAFF. The CDR3 coding sequence is TGTGCCAGCAGCTTATTATCAAACAGGGGGAACACTGAAGCTTTCTTT.